These 15 T cell receptor beta chains were all obtained from the same sample, sequenced in a study of OX40 agonist ivuxolimab in advanced cancers. Assay: immunoSEQ multiplex PCR; the TCRdb copy retains only in-frame clones and omits some. Of about 80,000 clones listed, 92% are singletons. The sample in question was CD4+ or CD8+ T cells sorted from blood, obtained in a trial of the OX40 agonist ivuxolimab. These receptors came from an adult with an advanced solid tumor such as melanoma, head and neck, liver or kidney cancer.

This chain joins TRBV7-2 and TRBJ2-7; a weak D match, TRBD2 (7 bases). The length of the CDR3 is 16 residues. CDR1 is SGHTA and CDR2 is FQGNSA in the germline V gene. V shed 3 bases and J shed 5 bases, with 20 bases lying between them. This CDR3 is CASSFVAGQGRDEQYF. As DNA, the CDR3 is TGTGCCAGCAGCTTTGTGGCGGGCCAGGGGAGGGACGAGCAGTACTTC.

The chain combines TRBV25-1 with TRBJ1-1, with a weak D call TRBD1 (5 bases). Germline CDR1 is MGHDK and CDR2 is SYGVNS. The CDR3 is made up of 15 amino acids. V lost 7 bases and J lost 0, with 15 bases in between. This chain's CDR3 is CASNGFGTMNTEAFF. CDR3 bases: TGTGCCAGCAATGGGTTCGGGACCATGAACACTGAAGCTTTCTTT.

The CDR3 sequence: CASSQWSRGIIAFF. CDR3 in DNA: TGCGCCAGCAGTCAATGGAGCAGGGGGATCATAGCTTTCTTT. The chain joins TRBV23-1 to TRBJ1-1, with 7 bases lining up with TRBD1. TRBV23-1 is sorted into the ORF group, with uncertain function. V trimming: 1 base; J trimming: 10 bases; junction bases outside the gene matches: 9. This CDR3 is built from 14 residues.

CDR3: CSVGQGGRGYTF. The DNA of the CDR3 is TGCAGCGTTGGACAGGGGGGGAGAGGCTACACCTTC. This chain connects TRBV29-1 to TRBJ1-2; TRBD1 matches 9 bases. The CDR3 covers 12 residues. Per germline, CDR1 SQVTM and CDR2 ANQGSEA. Losses at the gene ends were 4 bases for V and 8 bases for J; bases not matched to a gene: 5.

V gene TRBV19 combines with J gene TRBJ1-1, with a weak D call TRBD1 (6 bases). The ends were cut back, 3 bases at V and 3 bases at J, with 11 bases in the middle. CDR1 LNHDA and CDR2 SQIVND come from the germline V gene (reference sequence). This CDR3 has 14 residues. The CDR3 region has the DNA TGTGCCAGTAGTATCGCTACAGGGTACACTGAAGCTTTCTTT. Its protein is CASSIATGYTEAFF. The full variable domain, with the rest looked up from reference TRBV19 and TRBJ1-1, is DGGITQSPKYLFRKEGQNVTLSCEQNLNHDAMYWYRQDPGQGLRLIYYSQIVNDFQKGDIAEGYSVSREKKESFPLTVTSAQKNPTAFYLCASSIATGYTEAFFGQGTRLTVV.

The chain has TRBV27 and TRBJ2-7; D may be TRBD1 (6 bases). The length of the CDR3 is 14 residues. V shed 3 bases and J shed 0 bases, with 9 bases lying between them. Germline V gene sequence: CDR1 MNHEY, CDR2 SMNVEV (reference sequence). This CDR3 reads CASSFTDSSYEQYF. The CDR3 DNA reads as TGTGCCAGCAGTTTTACGGACAGCTCCTACGAGCAGTACTTC.

This clone was seen only a few times. J is TRBJ1-5 and V is TRBV19, with TRBD1 matching over 7 bases. Unmatched junction bases numbered 4, after V lost 8 bases and J lost 3 bases. CDR1 LNHDA and CDR2 SQIVND come from the germline V gene (reference sequence). The CDR3 is 13 amino acids. CDR3 residues: CASSDRDNQPQHF. The CDR3 bases are TGTGCCAGTTCCGACAGGGACAATCAGCCCCAGCATTTT.

This clone was detected only once. V gene TRBV11-2 combines with J gene TRBJ1-1; D may be TRBD1 (6 bases). The CDR3 is 13 residues long. Germline V gene lookup returns CDR1 SGHAT and CDR2 FQNNGV. Trimming took off 7 bases at V and 4 bases at J, with 13 bases between the two ends. CDR3 bases: TGTGCCAGCAACCTAGGGGGGGGCACTGAAGCTTTCTTT. Amino acid sequence: CASNLGGGTEAFF. The full variable domain, with the rest looked up from reference TRBV11-2 and TRBJ1-1, is EAGVAQSPRYKIIEKRQSVAFWCNPISGHATLYWYQQILGQGPKLLIQFQNNGVVDDSQLPKDRFSAERLKGVDSTLKIQPAKLEDSAVYLCASNLGGGTEAFFGQGTRLTVV.

The CDR3 region is CATSRDRLDANYGYTF. The CDR3, as DNA: TGTGCCACCAGCAGAGATCGATTGGACGCCAACTATGGCTACACCTTC. The chain links TRBV15 to TRBJ1-2; no definite D call. The V end was cut by 0 bases, the J end by 2 bases, with 13 bases between. The CDR3 runs to 16 residues. Per germline, CDR1 LNHNV and CDR2 YYDKDF (reference sequence).

The chain links TRBV25-1 to TRBJ2-7, with D perhaps TRBD2 (6 bases). The CDR3 sequence is 13 residues long. Germline V lookup: CDR1 MGHDK, CDR2 SYGVNS. The V and J ends lost 8 bases and 4 bases respectively, with 15 bases between them. The CDR3 DNA is TGTGCCAGCGGAGTCGGGGACTCTTACGAGCAGTACTTC. Translating gives CASGVGDSYEQYF.

The chain employs TRBV27 and TRBJ2-7, with D possibly being TRBD2 (6 bases). The CDR3 length is 12 residues. V was shortened by 6 bases and J by 3 bases, with 9 bases between the two germline ends. CDR1 MNHEY and CDR2 SMNVEV come from the germline V gene (reference sequence). The CDR3 spells CASRGLGYEQYF. The CDR3, as DNA: TGTGCCAGCAGGGGACTGGGCTACGAGCAGTACTTC.

This chain connects TRBV9 to TRBJ2-7, with 7 bases aligning to TRBD1. In germline, CDR1 is SGDLS, CDR2 YYNGEE. V was pared by 0 bases and J by 4 bases, with 7 bases of the junction left unmatched. The CDR3 contains 15 residues. The CDR3 spells CASSVGSGTAYEQYF. CDR3 coding DNA: TGTGCCAGCAGCGTAGGGTCTGGGACAGCGTACGAGCAGTACTTC.

V gene TRBV29-1 combines with J gene TRBJ2-1, with 7 bases fitting TRBD2. Germline assignment: CDR1 SQVTM and CDR2 ANQGSEA. This CDR3 contains 12 residues. Trimming at V came to 8 bases and at J to 2 bases, leaving 3 bases not matched to a gene. The CDR3 sequence: CSWGGAYNEQFF. The DNA for the CDR3 is TGCAGCTGGGGGGGGGCCTACAATGAGCAGTTCTTC.

The gene calls are TRBV10-2 and TRBJ2-7; D possibly corresponds to TRBD2 (6 bases). Germline CDR1 and CDR2: WSHSY and SAAADI. CDR3 length: 14 residues. Trimming cost V 6 bases and J 0 bases, with 12 bases left between them. The CDR3, as DNA: TGCGCCAGCAGCACGGGAGAGTACTCCTACGAGCAGTACTTC. It encodes CASSTGEYSYEQYF.

The chain recombines TRBV7-2 with TRBJ2-1; TRBD1 or TRBD2 may be the D gene (5 bases each). V was cut by 5 bases and J by 5 bases, with 13 bases left in between. CDR1 and CDR2 (germline): SGHTA, FQGNSA. The CDR3 length is 14 residues. Written as DNA, the CDR3 is TGTGCCAGCAGCCCCCGGGACCTCAACAATGAGCAGTTCTTC. It yields the protein CASSPRDLNNEQFF.